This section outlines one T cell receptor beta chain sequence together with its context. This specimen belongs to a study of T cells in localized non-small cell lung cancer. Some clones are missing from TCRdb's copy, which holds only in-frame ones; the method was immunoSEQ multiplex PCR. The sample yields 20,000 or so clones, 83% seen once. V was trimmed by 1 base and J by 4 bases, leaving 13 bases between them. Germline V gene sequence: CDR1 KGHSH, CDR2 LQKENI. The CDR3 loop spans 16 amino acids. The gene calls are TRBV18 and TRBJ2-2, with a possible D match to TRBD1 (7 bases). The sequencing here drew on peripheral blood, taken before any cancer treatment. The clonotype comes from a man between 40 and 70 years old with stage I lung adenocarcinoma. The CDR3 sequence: CASSPRGTDLTGELFF. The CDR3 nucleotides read TGTGCCAGCTCACCACGCGGGACAGACCTCACCGGGGAGCTGTTTTTT. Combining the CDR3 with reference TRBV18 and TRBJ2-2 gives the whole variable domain NAGVMQNPRHLVRRRGQEARLRCSPMKGHSHVYWYRQLPEEGLKFMVYLQKENIIDESGMPKERFSAEFPKEGPSILRIQQVVRGDSAAYFCASSPRGTDLTGELFFGEGSRLTVL.